Listed below are T cell receptor beta chains from one sample, sequenced in a study of blood T cell repertoires in COVID-19. Assay used: immunoSEQ multiplex PCR; TCRdb lists only in-frame clones, some missing. The sample lists about 60,000 clones, about 82% seen once, with around 4% in the top ten. Sequenced material: PBMCs or T cells enriched from blood (not recorded which). All receptors derive from a woman in her forties with acute COVID-19. Both conserved end residues are part of each CDR3. D genes are given only for firm matches. Size values are once, few and many counts, or a class for expanded clones, and some rows have none.

DNA: TGTGCCAGCAGTTGGACAGGGTATACCTATGGCTACACCTTC
CDR3: CASSWTGYTYGYTF
D: TRBD1
V: TRBV2
J: TRBJ1-2
size: -

DNA: TGCAGCGTTAGCGAGGAGACCCAGTACTTC
CDR3: CSVSEETQYF
D: -
V: TRBV29-1
J: TRBJ2-5
size: -

DNA: TGTGCCAGCAGCGACGGGGACAGGGGGCGAAGAGAAAAACTGTTTTTT
CDR3: CASSDGDRGRREKLFF
D: TRBD1
V: TRBV5-4
J: TRBJ1-4
size: once

DNA: TGCAGCGTTAGGCGGGGGAGCACAGATACGCAGTATTTT
CDR3: CSVRRGSTDTQYF
D: TRBD2
V: TRBV29-1
J: TRBJ2-3
size: -

DNA: TGTGCCAGTAGCGAATACAGCTTTATTTTCTCTGGGGCCAACGTCCTGACTTTC
CDR3: CASSEYSFIFSGANVLTF
D: -
V: TRBV19
J: TRBJ2-6
size: once

DNA: TGTGCCAGCAGTTTGGACAGGGCTAACTATGGCTACACCTTC
CDR3: CASSLDRANYGYTF
D: TRBD1
V: TRBV27
J: TRBJ1-2
size: few

DNA: TGTGCCAGCAGTTTAAGCATGGCGGGAGATTACGAGCAGTACTTC
CDR3: CASSLSMAGDYEQYF
D: TRBD2
V: TRBV27
J: TRBJ2-7
size: once

DNA: TGTGCCACTCAAAGTGGGGGGAGGAATGAAAAACTGTTTTTT
CDR3: CATQSGGRNEKLFF
D: -
V: TRBV7-9
J: TRBJ1-4
size: -

DNA: TGTGCCAGCAGTGACAGGGGGAAACAGCCCCAGCATTTT
CDR3: CASSDRGKQPQHF
D: TRBD1
V: TRBV28
J: TRBJ1-5
size: -

DNA: TGTGCCAGCAGCAGGGACATAACGAACACCGGGGAGCTGTTTTTT
CDR3: CASSRDITNTGELFF
D: -
V: TRBV7-2
J: TRBJ2-2
size: -

DNA: TGTGCCAGCAGCTCGCGGAGGCCGGGACACGAAAAAAACATTCAGTACTTC
CDR3: CASSSRRPGHEKNIQYF
D: -
V: TRBV7-9
J: TRBJ2-4
size: -

DNA: TGTGCCAGCAGTTACTCCAGGATTAACTATGGCTACACCTTC
CDR3: CASSYSRINYGYTF
D: -
V: TRBV6-6
J: TRBJ1-2
size: -

DNA: TGTGCCAGTACCCCAGGGAACCAAGAGACCCAGTACTTC
CDR3: CASTPGNQETQYF
D: -
V: TRBV19
J: TRBJ2-5
size: few

DNA: TGTGCCAGCAGTCCACCCTGGAGCGGGACGACAGATACGCAGTATTTT
CDR3: CASSPPWSGTTDTQYF
D: TRBD2
V: TRBV28
J: TRBJ2-3
size: -

DNA: TGTGCCACGAAGACAGTCGGGACAGGGGTTTATGGCTACACCTTC
CDR3: CATKTVGTGVYGYTF
D: TRBD1
V: TRBV19
J: TRBJ1-2
size: -

DNA: TGTGCCAGCAGCTTAGACATCCTGTTAGCGGGGGAGGGCACAGATACGCAGTATTTT
CDR3: CASSLDILLAGEGTDTQYF
D: TRBD2
V: TRBV7-8
J: TRBJ2-3
size: -

DNA: TGTGCCAGCACTGTGGGGGGTTTGGGAACTGAAGCTTTCTTT
CDR3: CASTVGGLGTEAFF
D: -
V: TRBV9
J: TRBJ1-1
size: -

DNA: TGTGCCAGCAGTTCAGGGTCCTATAGCAATCAGCCCCAGCATTTT
CDR3: CASSSGSYSNQPQHF
D: -
V: TRBV7-2
J: TRBJ1-5
size: -

DNA: TGTGCCAGCACCGCAGGGACCGGGAGGTACAATGAGCAGTTCTTC
CDR3: CASTAGTGRYNEQFF
D: TRBD2
V: TRBV28
J: TRBJ2-1
size: -

DNA: TGCGCCAGCAGTGAGTCTGGCGGGATCGGCACAGATACGCAGTATTTT
CDR3: CASSESGGIGTDTQYF
D: -
V: TRBV10-1
J: TRBJ2-3
size: -

DNA: TGTGCCAGCAGCTTAGGTCTGGGGAGTGAGCAGTTCTTC
CDR3: CASSLGLGSEQFF
D: -
V: TRBV7-2
J: TRBJ2-1
size: -

DNA: TGTGCCAGCGGGAGGACAGGGGGCACAGATACGCAGTATTTT
CDR3: CASGRTGGTDTQYF
D: TRBD1
V: TRBV27
J: TRBJ2-3
size: -

DNA: TGTGCCAGCAGTTCTCAGGGGCCCACTGAAGCTTTCTTT
CDR3: CASSSQGPTEAFF
D: -
V: TRBV28
J: TRBJ1-1
size: -

DNA: TGTGCCAGCAGTGAATCCCAGGGTTCAGGGGCCAACGTCCTGACTTTC
CDR3: CASSESQGSGANVLTF
D: -
V: TRBV6-4
J: TRBJ2-6
size: -

DNA: TGTGCCAGCAGCCTGGACAGGGGGAATGAAAAACTGTTTTTT
CDR3: CASSLDRGNEKLFF
D: TRBD1
V: TRBV11-2
J: TRBJ1-4
size: -

DNA: TGCGCCAGCATGGAAAGGGGTAGATTTACTAGCGGTTACACCGGGGAGCTGTTTTTT
CDR3: CASMERGRFTSGYTGELFF
D: TRBD2
V: TRBV5-1
J: TRBJ2-2
size: -

DNA: TGTGCCAGCAGCCCCCTGGACAGGGGGCTTCGTGAGCAGTACTTC
CDR3: CASSPLDRGLREQYF
D: TRBD1
V: TRBV3-1/TRBV3-2
J: TRBJ2-7
size: few